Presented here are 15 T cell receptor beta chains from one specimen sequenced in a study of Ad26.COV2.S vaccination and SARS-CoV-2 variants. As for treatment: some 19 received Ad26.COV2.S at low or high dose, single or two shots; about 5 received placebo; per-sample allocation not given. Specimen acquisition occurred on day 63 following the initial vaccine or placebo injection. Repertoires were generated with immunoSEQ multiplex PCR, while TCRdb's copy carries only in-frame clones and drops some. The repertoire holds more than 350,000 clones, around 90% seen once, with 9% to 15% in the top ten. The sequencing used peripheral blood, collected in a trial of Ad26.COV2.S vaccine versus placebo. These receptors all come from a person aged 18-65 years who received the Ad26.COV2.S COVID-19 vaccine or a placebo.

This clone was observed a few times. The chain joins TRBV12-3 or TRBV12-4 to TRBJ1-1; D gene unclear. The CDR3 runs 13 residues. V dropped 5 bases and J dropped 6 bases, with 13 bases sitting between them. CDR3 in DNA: TGTGCCAGCAGTCCCCATAGTTTCGCTGAAGCTTTCTTT. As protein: CASSPHSFAEAFF.

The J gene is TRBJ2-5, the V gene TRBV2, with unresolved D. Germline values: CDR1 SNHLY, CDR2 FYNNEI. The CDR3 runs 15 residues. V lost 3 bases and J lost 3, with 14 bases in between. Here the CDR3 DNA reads TGTGCCAGCAGTGATTTGGGGTTTGCCGAAGAGACCCAGTACTTC. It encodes CASSDLGFAEETQYF. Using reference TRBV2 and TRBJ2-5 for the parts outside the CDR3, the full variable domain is EPEVTQTPSHQVTQMGQEVILRCVPISNHLYFYWYRQILGQKVEFLVSFYNNEISEKSEIFDDQFSVERPDGSNFTLKIRSTKLEDSAMYFCASSDLGFAEETQYFGPGTRLLVL.

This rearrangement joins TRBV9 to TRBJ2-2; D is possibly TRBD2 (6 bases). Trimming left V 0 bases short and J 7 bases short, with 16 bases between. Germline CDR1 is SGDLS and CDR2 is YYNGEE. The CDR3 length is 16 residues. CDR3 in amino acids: CASSVEAGTTVGELFF. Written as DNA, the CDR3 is TGTGCCAGCAGCGTAGAGGCGGGAACGACGGTCGGGGAGCTGTTTTTT.

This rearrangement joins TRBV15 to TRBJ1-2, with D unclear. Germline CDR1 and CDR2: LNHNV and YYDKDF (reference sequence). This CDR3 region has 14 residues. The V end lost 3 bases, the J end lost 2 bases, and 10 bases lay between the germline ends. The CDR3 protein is CATSRLGSNYGYTF. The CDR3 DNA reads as TGTGCCACCAGCAGGTTGGGATCGAACTATGGCTACACCTTC.

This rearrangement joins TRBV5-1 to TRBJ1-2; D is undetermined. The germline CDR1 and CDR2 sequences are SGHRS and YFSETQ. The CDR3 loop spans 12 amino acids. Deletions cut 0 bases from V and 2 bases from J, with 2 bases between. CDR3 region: CASSLENYGYTF. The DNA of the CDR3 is TGCGCCAGCAGCTTGGAGAACTATGGCTACACCTTC. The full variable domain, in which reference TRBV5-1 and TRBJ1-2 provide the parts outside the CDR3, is KAGVTQTPRYLIKTRGQQVTLSCSPISGHRSVSWYQQTPGQGLQFLFEYFSETQRNKGNFPGRFSGRQFSNSRSEMNVSTLELGDSALYLCASSLENYGYTFGSGTRLTVV.

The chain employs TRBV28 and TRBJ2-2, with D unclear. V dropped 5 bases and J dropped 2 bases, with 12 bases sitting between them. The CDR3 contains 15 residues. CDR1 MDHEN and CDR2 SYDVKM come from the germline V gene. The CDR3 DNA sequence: TGTGCCAGCAGTAATAGAGACTCTAACACCGGGGAGCTGTTTTTT. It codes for CASSNRDSNTGELFF.

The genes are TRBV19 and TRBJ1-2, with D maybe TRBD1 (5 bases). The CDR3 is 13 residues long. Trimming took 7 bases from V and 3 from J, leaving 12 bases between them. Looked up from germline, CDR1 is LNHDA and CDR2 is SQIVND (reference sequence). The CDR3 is CASMEGPYYGYTF. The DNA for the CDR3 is TGTGCCAGTATGGAGGGGCCTTACTATGGCTACACCTTC.

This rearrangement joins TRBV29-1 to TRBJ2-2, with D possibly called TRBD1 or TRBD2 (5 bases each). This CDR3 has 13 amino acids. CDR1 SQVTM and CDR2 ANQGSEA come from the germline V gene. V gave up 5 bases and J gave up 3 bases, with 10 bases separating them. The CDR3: CSVTWGYTGELFF. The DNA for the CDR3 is TGCAGCGTTACATGGGGGTACACCGGGGAGCTGTTTTTT.

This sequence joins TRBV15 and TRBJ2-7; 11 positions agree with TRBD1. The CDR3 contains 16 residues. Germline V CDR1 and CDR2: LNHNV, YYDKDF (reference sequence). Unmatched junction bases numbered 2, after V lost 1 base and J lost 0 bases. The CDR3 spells CATSRVGQGASYEQYF. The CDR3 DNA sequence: TGTGCCACCAGCAGAGTCGGACAGGGGGCCTCCTACGAGCAGTACTTC.

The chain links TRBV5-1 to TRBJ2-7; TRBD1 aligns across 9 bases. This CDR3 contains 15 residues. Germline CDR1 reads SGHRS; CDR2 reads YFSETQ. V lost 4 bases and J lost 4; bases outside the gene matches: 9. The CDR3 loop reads CASSRGGTGSYEQYF. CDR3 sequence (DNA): TGCGCCAGCAGCCGTGGCGGGACAGGGAGTTACGAGCAGTACTTC. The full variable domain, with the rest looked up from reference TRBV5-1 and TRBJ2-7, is KAGVTQTPRYLIKTRGQQVTLSCSPISGHRSVSWYQQTPGQGLQFLFEYFSETQRNKGNFPGRFSGRQFSNSRSEMNVSTLELGDSALYLCASSRGGTGSYEQYFGPGTRLTVT.

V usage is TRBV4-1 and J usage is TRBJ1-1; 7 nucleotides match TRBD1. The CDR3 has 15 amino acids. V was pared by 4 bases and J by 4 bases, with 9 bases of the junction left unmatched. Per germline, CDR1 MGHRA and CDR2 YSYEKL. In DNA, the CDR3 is TGCGCCAGCAGCCGAGAGACAGGGTTTGTCACTGAAGCTTTCTTT. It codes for CASSRETGFVTEAFF.

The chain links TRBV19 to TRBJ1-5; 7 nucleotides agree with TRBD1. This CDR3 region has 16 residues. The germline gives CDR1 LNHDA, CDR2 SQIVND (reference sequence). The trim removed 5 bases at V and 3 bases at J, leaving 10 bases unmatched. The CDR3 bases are TGTGCCAGTAGTCCCCATGGGCAGGGGGTCAATCAGCCCCAGCATTTT. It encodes CASSPHGQGVNQPQHF.

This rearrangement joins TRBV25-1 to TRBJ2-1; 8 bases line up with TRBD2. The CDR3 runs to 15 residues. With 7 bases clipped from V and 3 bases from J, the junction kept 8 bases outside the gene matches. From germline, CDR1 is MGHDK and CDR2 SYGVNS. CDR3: CASTPGTRNYNEQFF. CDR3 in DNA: TGTGCCAGCACACCCGGGACTAGAAACTACAATGAGCAGTTCTTC.

CDR3 sequence reads: CSASSGLDSPLHF. The DNA of the CDR3 is TGCAGTGCTAGTTCAGGGTTAGATTCACCCCTCCACTTT. J is TRBJ1-6 and V is TRBV20-1; tentative D call: TRBD1 (5 bases). This CDR3 contains 13 residues. V was pared by 3 bases and J by 8 bases, with 11 bases between. Germline V gives CDR1 DFQATT, CDR2 SNEGSKA (reference sequence).

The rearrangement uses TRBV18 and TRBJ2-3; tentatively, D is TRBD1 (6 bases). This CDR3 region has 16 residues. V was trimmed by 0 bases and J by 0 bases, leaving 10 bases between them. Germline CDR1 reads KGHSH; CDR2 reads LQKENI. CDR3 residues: CASSPPRQASTDTQYF. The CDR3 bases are TGTGCCAGCTCACCACCCCGACAGGCTAGCACAGATACGCAGTATTTT.